A selection of T cell receptor beta chains follows, all from one sample in a study of blood T cell repertoires in COVID-19. TCRdb's copy holds only in-frame clones and misses some; the assay was immunoSEQ multiplex PCR. The profile shows 95,000 to 100,000 clones, about 89% of them singletons. Sequencing was carried out using peripheral blood. Receptors originate from a woman younger than 45 with acute or convalescent COVID-19. The CDR3 runs from the conserved cysteine through the conserved F or W. D genes are given only for firm matches. Not every row has a clone size; where given, it reads once, few, many or a size class.

>.|TRBJ2-7|TRBV6-1|.
TGTGCCAGCAGTGAACTTCCCGGTCCCTACGAGCAGTACTTC
CASSELPGPYEQYF
>.|TRBJ1-5|TRBV5-8|.
TGTGCCAGCAGCTTGGACAGGGACGTCGGGAATCAGCCCCAGCATTTT
CASSLDRDVGNQPQHF
>.|TRBJ2-1|TRBV27|TRBD2
TGTGCCAGCAGAGCTACTAGCGGACAAGACTACAATGAGCAGTTCTTC
CASRATSGQDYNEQFF
>.|TRBJ2-1|TRBV18|.
TGTGCCAGCTCACCAGTACAGGGAGTCTACAATGAGCAGTTCTTC
CASSPVQGVYNEQFF
>few|TRBJ2-2|TRBV7-3|TRBD2
TGTGCCAGCAGCTTAAGCGGGGGAGCCGGGGAGCTGTTTTTT
CASSLSGGAGELFF
>.|TRBJ2-7|TRBV24-1|.
TGTGCCACCAGTGATCCGCGCGGCCCAACGGGCGAGCAGTACTTC
CATSDPRGPTGEQYF
>.|TRBJ1-1|TRBV5-6|.
TGTGCCAGCAGCTCCCGTTCGGGTGCGAACACTGAAGCTTTCTTT
CASSSRSGANTEAFF
>.|TRBJ2-5|TRBV27|TRBD2
TGTGCCAGCGGATATTATAGCGGGGGGGCCGGAGAGACCCAGTACTTC
CASGYYSGGAGETQYF
>.|TRBJ1-1|TRBV30|TRBD1
TGTGCCTGGAGCGGGACAGGCCACGACTACACTGAAGCTTTCTTT
CAWSGTGHDYTEAFF
>.|TRBJ1-1|TRBV19|.
TGTGCCAGTAGGGGGCTTCTGGACACTGAAGCTTTCTTT
CASRGLLDTEAFF
>.|TRBJ1-6|TRBV5-6|.
TGTGCCAGCAGCTCCCAAGGGGAGGGTTTTTACAGATCACCCCTCCACTTT
CASSSQGEGFYRSPLHF
>.|TRBJ2-2|TRBV5-1|.
TGCGCCAGCAGCTGGGGAGGTACCGGGGAGCTGTTTTTT
CASSWGGTGELFF